This T cell receptor beta chain was captured in a study of blood T cell repertoires in COVID-19. Study-level background: Spain, Italy and the United States supplied samples that represented acute and convalescent COVID-19.

This clone was seen many times. Germline values: CDR1 MGHRA, CDR2 YSYEKL. This CDR3 has 17 amino acids. With 0 bases removed from V and 5 bases from J, the gap between germline ends came to 14 bases. In the authors' workflow: Estimation of nucleated cell counts relied on the amplification of reference gene primers. Clones were sequenced by immunoSEQ multiplex PCR, and TCRdb holds only the in-frame ones, with some missing. The D gene and trimming were derived from the DNA, and the V and J assignments and clone size from that table. The profile shows 150,000 to 200,000 clones, around 80% of them singletons. The Seattle patients, enrolled during active infection, were followed longitudinally.

This chain connects TRBV4-1 to TRBJ1-6, with a tentative D call TRBD1 (5 bases). This sequence was found in a woman aged 70 to 79 with COVID-19, enrolled during active disease. The sequencing sample was made of peripheral blood. CDR3 bases: TGCGCCAGCAGCCAAGATCAGGGCAGCATTAATAATTCACCCCTCCACTTT. Its translation: CASSQDQGSINNSPLHF.